This T cell receptor (beta chain) was retrieved from a study of cytomegalovirus exposure and HLA in healthy donors (dated by TCRdb to about 2017). Context from the whole study: An earlier analysis of about 560 of the donors reported about 280 Gb of sequence data and about 120 million unique TCR beta sequences obtained from some 200 million T cells. An early release that covered roughly 600 HLA-typed donors contained 300 to 350 gigabases of sequencing data and tens of millions of unique TCR sequences. Among the approximately 400 genotyped donors, around 81% belonged to the genetic ancestry cluster associated with self-reported Caucasian donors. The study was designed to test whether signatures of past pathogen exposure could be identified by cataloging public T cell receptors. Using immunosequencing, the study profiled T cell repertoires from around 670 subjects and related those repertoires to cytomegalovirus serostatus. Besides the first cohort of approximately 710 subjects, a separate validation cohort made up of roughly 120 different subjects was used. To predict cytomegalovirus infection status, the study combined high-throughput TCR immunosequencing, statistical association of individual TCRs with disease status, and machine learning. A later analysis re-analyzed previously published TCR beta repertoires from roughly 600 donors and added high-resolution HLA genotyping to study TCR occurrence patterns. Rather than using new phenotypic data, the later analysis identified candidate immune exposures from TCR beta sequences and from how often those sequences occurred across donors. To decide whether each TCR beta V gene segment behaved as functional or pseudogenic, an earlier analysis of approximately 620 of the donors relied on high-throughput TCR beta sequencing. Alongside the repertoire data, information on donor age, sex, ethnicity and CMV serostatus was compiled. Genome-wide SNP genotypes for about 65% of the 666 donors were used in a later genetic analysis, which treated that subset as a discovery cohort. Every discovery cohort repertoire had been produced on one sequencing platform. Class I and class II HLA loci were covered by the typing at four-digit resolution. Typing coverage differed by locus: A, B, C, DRB1 and DQB1 were typed in about 629-640 donors, DQA1 in 522, DPA1 in some 610, and DPB1 in 450 to 490. Four to six DR-DQ haplotypes were handled as single units for association and clustering, since linkage in the cohort was strong. On average, around 240,000 unique TCR beta nucleotide sequences were sequenced per donor among roughly 430 genotyped donors of the cohort, with around 19% of those sequences being non-productive.

The CDR3 has 14 amino acids, counting the end cysteine and phenylalanine. Of all the DNA, just the CDR3 is kept, 42 bases in frame from base 1. The germline V gene (reference sequence) provides CDR1 MNHEY and CDR2 SMNVEV. The trim is 5 bases for V and 4 bases for J, with a gap of 11 bases between the germline ends. Results and caveats for the whole study, not just this receptor: At a false discovery rate of 0.05, a later analysis linked 16,000 or so TCR beta sequences to specific HLA alleles. Some IMGT-functional V segments, including TRBV6-2 and TRBV6-3, could not be told apart with the 87-base-pair reads, so those segments were excluded. In a later analysis, the rate of TCR association differed among HLA loci, with DRB1 alleles having the most associated TCRs and HLA-C alleles having the fewest. Only TCR beta chains were sequenced in this cohort, and the absence of alpha or paired-chain data limited detectable features. When HLA alleles, especially DR and DQ, strongly co-occurred, attributing TCR associations to individual alleles was difficult. A later analysis reported that several top co-occurrence clusters appeared linked to parvovirus B19, influenza, CMV and Epstein-Barr virus. Linkage disequilibrium might explain the correlated functional status among segregating V segments, but an unknown experimental factor could not be ruled out. A cluster of highly shared sequence variants was judged likely to be a technical artifact of the sequencing pipeline. A few of the identified cytomegalovirus-associated TCR beta chains were confirmed in vitro to be specific for cytomegalovirus antigens. Because some donors lacked HLA typing at each locus, the association tests relied only on the typed subset. Compared with the approximately 720-donor mean, donors in an Asian-associated ancestry cluster had fewer N-insertions in productive TCRs, according to a later genetic analysis. The authors suggested that the approach could potentially be extended to other disease states and immunological phenotypes. In both the original and validation cohorts, the classifier was reported to diagnose cytomegalovirus status with high specificity and sensitivity. A further reported finding was that TCR beta sequences accurately predicted the HLA-A and HLA-B alleles for most subjects in the first cohort. Most TCR sequences were observed very rarely across donors, whereas some public TCRs were present in many individuals. In a later genetic analysis, a missense DCLRE1C variant was associated with V-gene and J-gene trimming of TCR beta chains, and the association was replicated in an independent cohort. Broadly in line with IMGT annotations, most TCR beta V segments showed up in productive rearrangements about 90% or about 30% of the time in an earlier analysis of several hundred of the donors. Compared with equally common non-associated chains, HLA-associated TCR beta chains in a later analysis were more clonally expanded and had lower generation probabilities. Presence/absence analyses assumed roughly uniform sequencing depth across donors, an assumption that may not hold. The earlier analysis of fewer than 750 of the donors excluded 15 to 20 rarely observed V segments, including chromosome 9 orphons, because counts were too low. For the cohort, immune exposure information was limited to CMV serostatus. Most CMV-associated TCR beta chains appeared to be HLA-restricted in a later analysis, and the HLA associations seemed to be driven largely by CMV exposure. The study gave a list of about 170 TCR beta chains associated with cytomegalovirus.

The method was the immunoSEQ multiplex PCR assay. The multiplex PCR relied on a mix of 60 forward primers for TCR Vbeta segments and 13 reverse primers for TCR Jbeta segments. The CDR3 region of rearranged TCR beta genes was amplified from genomic DNA with a multiplex PCR assay. Amplified TCR beta libraries were sequenced as 87-base-pair reads on the Illumina HiSeq System. In the original analysis: A later analysis counted about 80 million unique TCR beta chains across the 666 repertoires, and some 11 million of these chains were shared by at least two donors. Raw reads were error-corrected and collapsed into unique sequences by a nearest-neighbor algorithm in which closely related sequences were merged to remove PCR and sequencing errors. CDR3 sequences were aligned to IMGT reference sequences to assign V, D and J gene segments. For a sequence to be retained, a match of at least six nucleotides to both a V gene segment and a J gene segment was required. A rearrangement was called productive if the CDR3 had no stop codons and remained in frame with V and J, and every other rearrangement was called non-productive. Following IMGT convention, CDR3 was defined as the stretch from the second conserved V-encoded cysteine up to the conserved J-encoded phenylalanine. In an earlier analysis of approximately 590 of the donors, sequences lacking an unambiguous match to a single V gene segment were excluded. An earlier analysis of some 500 of the donors classified V segments as functional when productive rearrangements were above 56.7% and as segregating when the standard deviation between donors was above 5%. A statistical classification framework was developed to diagnose cytomegalovirus status using the catalog of TCR beta chain sequences. V and J gene assignment, in a later analysis, came from comparing TCR nucleotide sequences with IMGT/GENE-DB human TR gene sequences. Using the TCRdist pipeline, a later analysis assigned CDR3 sequences along with most-parsimonious VDJ recombination scenarios. A later analysis defined each TCR beta chain by its CDR3 amino acid sequence plus V-gene family, and excluded reads lacking a unique V-gene family. In a later analysis, some 600 highly shared, low-generation-probability nucleotide sequences were removed to address suspected cross-contamination and a sequencing artifact. For each public chain, a later analysis derived a clonal expansion index from normalized ranks of inferred template counts within each repertoire. In a later analysis, generation probabilities were computed with a VDJ recombination model fitted to out-of-frame rearrangements, and the resulting probabilities were checked against IGoR. Hypergeometric tests were used in a later analysis to score TCR-TCR, TCR-HLA and TCR-CMV co-occurrence, with a repertoire-size bias correction applied to the TCR pairs. False discovery rates were estimated in a later analysis by permuting HLA or CMV assignments 20 times. In a later analysis, co-occurring TCRs were grouped using DBSCAN, with TCRdist sequence similarity added in when clustering inside HLA-allele-positive subsets. Co-occurrence clustering excluded repertoires with fewer than 30,000 or more than 120,000 public chains, plus five with anomalous nucleotide sharing. This immuneACCESS table, as held by TCRdb, lists in-frame sequences with V and J called but not all clones. Of the missing ones, under half trace to an unresolved V gene in checked studies; the others have no known cause. The V and J calls and clone size come from that table; D and trimming were worked out from the DNA. In this sample the table shows around 190,000 clones, around 85% of which occur a single time. Under 3% of the sample is in the top ten clones.

The cohort was made up of approximately 670 healthy bone marrow donors. All cohort members were sampled while nominally healthy, although unrecorded immune exposures were likely present. The donor tested CMV seronegative and was one of the 352 seronegative cohort members. Every donor gave a peripheral blood sample, and the peripheral blood mononuclear cells from that sample were used for TCR beta sequencing. Genomic DNA extraction from the blood cell samples was performed with the Qiagen DNeasy Blood Extraction Kit. Notes on this clone: Its binding antigen is unknown. Base qualities were left out, and no much larger clone turns up one base away.

The source of this sequence is a woman aged 45-59 years in good health and CMV-seronegative. This sequence uses TRBV27 and TRBJ2-2; the D gene cannot be named for sure. Input material: PBMCs. The CDR3 region has the sequence CASSLERFTGELFF. The nucleotide sequence reads TGTGCCAGCAGTCTAGAGAGATTCACCGGGGAGCTGTTTTTT.